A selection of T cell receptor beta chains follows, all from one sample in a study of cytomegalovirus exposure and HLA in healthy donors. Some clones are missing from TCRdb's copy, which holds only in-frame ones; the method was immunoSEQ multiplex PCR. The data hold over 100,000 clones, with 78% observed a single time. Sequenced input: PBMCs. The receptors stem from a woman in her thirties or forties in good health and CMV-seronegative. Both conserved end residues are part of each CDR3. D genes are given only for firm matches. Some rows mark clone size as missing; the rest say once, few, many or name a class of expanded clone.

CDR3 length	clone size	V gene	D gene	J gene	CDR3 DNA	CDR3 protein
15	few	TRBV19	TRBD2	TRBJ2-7	TGTGCCAGTAGAACTAGCGGGAGATCCTTGTCCGAGCAGTACTTC	CASRTSGRSLSEQYF
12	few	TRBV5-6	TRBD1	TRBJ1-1	TGTGCCAGCAGCCGACAGGGGATTGAAGCTTTCTTT	CASSRQGIEAFF
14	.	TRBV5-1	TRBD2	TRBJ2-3	TGCGCCAGCACGCGGGAGGGGAATACAGATACGCAGTATTTT	CASTREGNTDTQYF
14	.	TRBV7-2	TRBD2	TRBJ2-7	TGTGCCAGCAGCCACCGCGGGACTAGCTACGAGCAGTACTTC	CASSHRGTSYEQYF
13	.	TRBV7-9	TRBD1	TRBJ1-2	TGTTCCAGCAGCTTGGGGACAGTCTATGGCTACACCTTC	CSSSLGTVYGYTF
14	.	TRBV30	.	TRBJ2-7	TGTGCCTGGAGTGAAGAACAAAATCTTTACGAGCAGTACTTC	CAWSEEQNLYEQYF
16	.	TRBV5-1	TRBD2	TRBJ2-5	TGCGCCAGCAGACAGTCCGGGACTAGCGGGAGGGCCACCCAGTACTTC	CASRQSGTSGRATQYF
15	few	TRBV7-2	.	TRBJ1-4	TGTGCCAGCAGCTTACTGCCCCTCGGGAATGAAAAACTGTTTTTT	CASSLLPLGNEKLFF
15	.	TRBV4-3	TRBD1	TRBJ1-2	TGCGCCAGCAGCCAAATTCTCGGACAGGGTTACGGCTACACCTTC	CASSQILGQGYGYTF
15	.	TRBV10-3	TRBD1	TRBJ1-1	TGTGCCACCGCAGAATTGGACAGGGGGAACACTGAAGCTTTCTTT	CATAELDRGNTEAFF
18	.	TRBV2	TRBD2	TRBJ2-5	TGTGCCAGCAGTATAGCGGGAATCGACCCTAGAGTAGGAGAGACCCAGTACTTC	CASSIAGIDPRVGETQYF
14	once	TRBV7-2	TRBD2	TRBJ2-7	TGTGCCAGCAGCTTAGTTTCTTGGACTAGTGAGCAGTACTTC	CASSLVSWTSEQYF
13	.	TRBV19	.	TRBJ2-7	TGTGCCAGTAGCCAAGGACAAACCTACGAGCAGTACTTC	CASSQGQTYEQYF
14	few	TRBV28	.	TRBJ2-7	TGTGCCAGCAGTTTACTTTCTGGGCTGGGCGAGCAGTACTTC	CASSLLSGLGEQYF
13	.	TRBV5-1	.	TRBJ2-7	TGCGCCAGCAGCTGGACAGAGCGTTACGAGCAGTACTTC	CASSWTERYEQYF
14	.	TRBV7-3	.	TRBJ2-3	TGTGCCAGCAGCCCCGGGAAATTCACAGATACGCAGTATTTT	CASSPGKFTDTQYF
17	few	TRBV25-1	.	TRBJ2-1	TGTGCCAGCAGTGGGATTCCGGGATCCAGCTCCTACAATGAGCAGTTCTTC	CASSGIPGSSSYNEQFF
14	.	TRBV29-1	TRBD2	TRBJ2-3	TGCAGCGTTGAATCGGGACTAAAGGAGGATACGCAGTATTTT	CSVESGLKEDTQYF
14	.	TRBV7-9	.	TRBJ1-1	TGTGCCAGCAGCCCTCTGACAGGGAACACTGAAGCTTTCTTT	CASSPLTGNTEAFF
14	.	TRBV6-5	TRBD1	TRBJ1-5	TGTGCCAGCAGCGGACAGGGGAGTAATCAGCCCCAGCATTTT	CASSGQGSNQPQHF
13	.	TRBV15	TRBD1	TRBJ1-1	TGTGCCACAAGCACCTGGGGACAGGGGGAAGCTTTCTTT	CATSTWGQGEAFF
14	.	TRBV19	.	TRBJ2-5	TGTGCCAGTAGTATCGGACTCACCGTCGAGACCCAGTACTTC	CASSIGLTVETQYF
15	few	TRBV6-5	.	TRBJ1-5	TGTGCCAGCAGTTACGGGCAGATGAGCAATCAGCCCCAGCATTTT	CASSYGQMSNQPQHF
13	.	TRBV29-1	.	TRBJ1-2	TGCAGCGTTGAAGTGTTGGCCCCCTATGGCTACACCTTC	CSVEVLAPYGYTF
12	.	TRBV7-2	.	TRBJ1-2	TGTGCCAGCAGCCGAATAGGGGTCGGCTACACCTTC	CASSRIGVGYTF
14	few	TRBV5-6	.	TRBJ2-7	TGTGCCAGCAGCTTGGCGGGAAGCTCCTACGAGCAGTACTTC	CASSLAGSSYEQYF
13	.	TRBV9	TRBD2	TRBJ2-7	TGTGCCAGCAGCTCACTAGCGGGTTACGAGCAGTACTTC	CASSSLAGYEQYF
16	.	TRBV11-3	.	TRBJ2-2	TGTGCCAGCAGCTTAGGTTTAGCAGTGAACACCGGGGAGCTGTTTTTT	CASSLGLAVNTGELFF
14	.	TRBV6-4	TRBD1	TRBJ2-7	TGTGCCAACGACCGACCGGGACAGACCTACGAGCAGTACTTC	CANDRPGQTYEQYF
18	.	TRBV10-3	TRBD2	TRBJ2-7	TGTGCCATCAGTGAATATCTTTCTCTTAGCGGGGCTACCTACGAGCAGTACTTC	CAISEYLSLSGATYEQYF
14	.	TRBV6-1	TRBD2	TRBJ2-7	TGTGCCAGCAAAGTTCCGCGGGAGTATTACGAGCAGTACTTC	CASKVPREYYEQYF
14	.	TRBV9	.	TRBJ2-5	TGTGCCAGCAGCCCGCCGACCCCTAGCGAGACCCAGTACTTC	CASSPPTPSETQYF
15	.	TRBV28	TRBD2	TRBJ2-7	TGTGCCAGCACCTCGGGAGGGAGTCCCTCCTACGAGCAGTACTTC	CASTSGGSPSYEQYF
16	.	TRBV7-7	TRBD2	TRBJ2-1	TGTGCTAGCAGCTTACGGGCGGGAGGATCCTACAATGAGCAGTTCTTC	CASSLRAGGSYNEQFF
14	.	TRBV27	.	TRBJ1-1	TGTGCCAGCAAGGTTGTCGGGGGAAACACTGAAGCTTTCTTT	CASKVVGGNTEAFF
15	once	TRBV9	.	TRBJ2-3	TGTGCCAGCAGGAGGGGGGGACAGGGCACAGATACGCAGTATTTT	CASRRGGQGTDTQYF
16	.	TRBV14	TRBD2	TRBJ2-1	TGTGCCAGCAGCCAAAGCGGGATGAGCTCCTACAATGAGCAGTTCTTC	CASSQSGMSSYNEQFF
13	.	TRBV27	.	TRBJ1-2	TGTGCCGCAAGCCAGCAGGGAGGCGTTGGCTACACCTTC	CAASQQGGVGYTF
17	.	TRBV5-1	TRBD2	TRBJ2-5	TGCGCCAGCAGCCCCGGAGGGGCTAGCGGGAGTAGTGAGACCCAGTACTTC	CASSPGGASGSSETQYF
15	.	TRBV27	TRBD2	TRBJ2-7	TGTGCCAGCTGGGGGGGGGTCCTCAGCTCCTACGAGCAGTACTTC	CASWGGVLSSYEQYF
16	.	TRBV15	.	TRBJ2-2	TGTGCCACCAGCAGAGATTCCGACAGTCGGCTCGGGGAGCTGTTTTTT	CATSRDSDSRLGELFF
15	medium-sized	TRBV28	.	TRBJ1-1	TGTGCCAGCAGTTTCCAGGGCTCGTGGAACACTGAAGCTTTCTTT	CASSFQGSWNTEAFF
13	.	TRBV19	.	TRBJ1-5	TGTGCCAGTAGTCCCGGGGAGCGGCAGCCCCAGCATTTT	CASSPGERQPQHF
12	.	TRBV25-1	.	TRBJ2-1	TGTGCCAGCAGTCACTACTACAATGAGCAGTTCTTC	CASSHYYNEQFF
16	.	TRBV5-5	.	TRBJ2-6	TGTGCCAGCAGCTTGGTTAGCGCCTCTGGGGCCAACGTCCTGACTTTC	CASSLVSASGANVLTF
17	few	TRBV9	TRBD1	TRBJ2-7	TGTGCCAGCAGCCCTATGGACGTAGGGGGCGCTGGAAACGAGCAGTACTTC	CASSPMDVGGAGNEQYF
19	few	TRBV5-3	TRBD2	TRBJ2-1	TGTGCCAGAAGCCCCCGGACTAGCGGGAGGACAACGCGATACAATGAGCAGTTCTTC	CARSPRTSGRTTRYNEQFF
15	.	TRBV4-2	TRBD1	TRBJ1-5	TGTGCCAGCAGCCACTCGACAGGGGAAGGCCAGCCCCAGCATTTT	CASSHSTGEGQPQHF
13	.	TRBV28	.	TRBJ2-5	TGTGCCAGCAGTTTCGGGAATTCGGAGACCCAGTACTTC	CASSFGNSETQYF
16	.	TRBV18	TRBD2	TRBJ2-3	TGTGCCAGCTCACCACCAACTAGCGGGAGAGTAGGAGCGCAGTATTTT	CASSPPTSGRVGAQYF
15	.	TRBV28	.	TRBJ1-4	TGTGCCAGCAATTCCGATGCAGCAACTAATGAAAAACTGTTTTTT	CASNSDAATNEKLFF
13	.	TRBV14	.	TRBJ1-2	TGTGCCAGCAGCCAAGAAGTCAGCTATGGCTACACCTTC	CASSQEVSYGYTF
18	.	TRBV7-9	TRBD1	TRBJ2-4	TGTGCCAGCAGTCGTAATTCAGGACAGGGTGGCTCCAAAAACATTCAGTACTTC	CASSRNSGQGGSKNIQYF
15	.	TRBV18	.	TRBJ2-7	TGTGCCAGCTCACCAGGGAAGACAGGCGACTACGAGCAGTACTTC	CASSPGKTGDYEQYF
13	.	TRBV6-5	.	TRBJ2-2	TGTGCCAGCATGCGGGATGGGGCCGGGGAGCTGTTTTTT	CASMRDGAGELFF
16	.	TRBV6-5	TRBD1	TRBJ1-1	TGTGCCAGCAGTTATTCCCTACAGGGGGCGAACACTGAAGCTTTCTTT	CASSYSLQGANTEAFF
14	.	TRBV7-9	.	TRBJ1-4	TGTGCCAGCAGCTTCGACGCGAACACCGGGGAACTGTTTTTT	CASSFDANTGELFF
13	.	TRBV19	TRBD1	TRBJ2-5	TGTGCCAGTAGTACGACAGGGCTCGAGACCCAGTACTTC	CASSTTGLETQYF
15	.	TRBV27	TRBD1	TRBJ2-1	TGTGCCAGCAGTCGGACAGGGGGGGGGTACAATGAGCAGTTCTTC	CASSRTGGGYNEQFF
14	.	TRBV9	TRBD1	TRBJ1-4	TGTGCCAGCAGCGAGGGGGCCTGGGAGGAAAAACTGTTTTTT	CASSEGAWEEKLFF